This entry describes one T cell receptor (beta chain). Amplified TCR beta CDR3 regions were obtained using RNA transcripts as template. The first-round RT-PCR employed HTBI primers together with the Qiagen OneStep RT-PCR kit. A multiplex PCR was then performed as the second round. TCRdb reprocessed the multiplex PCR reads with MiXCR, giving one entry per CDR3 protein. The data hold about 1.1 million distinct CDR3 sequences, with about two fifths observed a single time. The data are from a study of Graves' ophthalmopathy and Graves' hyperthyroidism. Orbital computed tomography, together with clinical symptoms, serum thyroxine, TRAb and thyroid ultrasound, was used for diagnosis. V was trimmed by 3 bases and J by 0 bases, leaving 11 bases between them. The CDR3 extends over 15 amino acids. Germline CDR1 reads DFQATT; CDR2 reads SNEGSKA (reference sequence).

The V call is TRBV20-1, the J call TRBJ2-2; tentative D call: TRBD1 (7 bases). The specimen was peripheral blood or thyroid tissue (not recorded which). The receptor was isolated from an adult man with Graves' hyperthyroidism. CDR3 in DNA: TGCAGTGCTAGGGGGGGACAGTCGAACACCGGGGAGCTGTTTTTT. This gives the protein CSARGGQSNTGELFF.